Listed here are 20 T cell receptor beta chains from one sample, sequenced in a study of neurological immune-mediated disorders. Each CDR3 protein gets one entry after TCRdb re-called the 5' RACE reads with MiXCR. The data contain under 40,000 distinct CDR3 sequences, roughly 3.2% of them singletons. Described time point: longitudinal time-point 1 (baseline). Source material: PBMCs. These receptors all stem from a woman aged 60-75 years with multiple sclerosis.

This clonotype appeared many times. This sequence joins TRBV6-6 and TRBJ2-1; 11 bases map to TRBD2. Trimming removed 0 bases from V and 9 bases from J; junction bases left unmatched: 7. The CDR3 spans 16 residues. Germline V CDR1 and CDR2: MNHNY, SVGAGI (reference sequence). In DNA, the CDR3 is TGTGCCAGCAGTTACTCCGGGACTAGCGGAGCGGGTGAGCAGTTCTTC. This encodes CASSYSGTSGAGEQFF.

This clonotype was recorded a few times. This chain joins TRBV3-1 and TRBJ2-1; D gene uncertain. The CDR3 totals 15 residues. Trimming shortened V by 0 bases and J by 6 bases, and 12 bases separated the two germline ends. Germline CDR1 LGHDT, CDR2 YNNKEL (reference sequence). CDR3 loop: CASSQDLGQLNEQFF. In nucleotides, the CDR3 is TGTGCCAGCAGCCAAGATCTCGGGCAGCTCAATGAGCAGTTCTTC.

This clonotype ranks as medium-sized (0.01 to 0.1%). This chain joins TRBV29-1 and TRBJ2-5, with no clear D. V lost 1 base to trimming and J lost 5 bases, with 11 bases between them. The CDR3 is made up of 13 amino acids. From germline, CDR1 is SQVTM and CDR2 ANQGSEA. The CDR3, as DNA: TGCAGCGTTGAAGGGGATGTGTCGGAGACCCAGTACTTC. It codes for CSVEGDVSETQYF.

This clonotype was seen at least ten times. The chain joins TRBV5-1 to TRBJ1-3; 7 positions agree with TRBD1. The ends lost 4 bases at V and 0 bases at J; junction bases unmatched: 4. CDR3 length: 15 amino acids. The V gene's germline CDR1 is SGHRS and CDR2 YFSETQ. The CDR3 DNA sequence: TGCGCCAGCAGCGCGACAGGGAGCTCTGGAAACACCATATATTTT. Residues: CASSATGSSGNTIYF.

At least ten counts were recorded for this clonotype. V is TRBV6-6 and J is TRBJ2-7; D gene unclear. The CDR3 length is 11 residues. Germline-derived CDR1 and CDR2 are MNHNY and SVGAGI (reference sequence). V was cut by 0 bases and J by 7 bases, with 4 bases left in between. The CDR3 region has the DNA TGTGCCAGCAGTTACTCGCGGGAGCAGTACTTC. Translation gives CASSYSREQYF.

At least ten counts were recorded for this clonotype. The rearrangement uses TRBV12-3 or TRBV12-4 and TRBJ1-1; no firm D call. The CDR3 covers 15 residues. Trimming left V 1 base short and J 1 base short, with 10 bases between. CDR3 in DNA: TGTGCCAGCAGTTTAGAGTGGGCAGAGAACACTGAAGCTTTCTTT. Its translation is CASSLEWAENTEAFF.

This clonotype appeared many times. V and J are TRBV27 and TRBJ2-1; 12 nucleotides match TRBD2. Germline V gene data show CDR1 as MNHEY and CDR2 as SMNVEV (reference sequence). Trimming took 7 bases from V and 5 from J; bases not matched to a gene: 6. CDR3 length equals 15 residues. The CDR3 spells CASTLLAGGDNEQFF. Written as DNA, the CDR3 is TGTGCCAGCACCCTACTAGCGGGGGGCGACAATGAGCAGTTCTTC.

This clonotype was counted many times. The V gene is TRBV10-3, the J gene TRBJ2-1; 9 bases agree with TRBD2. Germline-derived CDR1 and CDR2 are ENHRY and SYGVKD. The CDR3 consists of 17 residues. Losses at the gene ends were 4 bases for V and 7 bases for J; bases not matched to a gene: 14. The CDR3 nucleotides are TGTGCCATCAGTGGATCCCCCGCCCTGGCGGGGGGGAATGAGCAGTTCTTC. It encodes CAISGSPALAGGNEQFF.

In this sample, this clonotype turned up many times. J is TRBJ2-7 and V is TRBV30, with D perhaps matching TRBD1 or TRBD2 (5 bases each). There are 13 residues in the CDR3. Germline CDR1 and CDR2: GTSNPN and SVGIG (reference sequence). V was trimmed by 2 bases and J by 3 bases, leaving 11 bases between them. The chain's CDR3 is CAWSHGANYEQYF. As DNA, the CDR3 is TGTGCCTGGAGTCACGGGGCGAACTACGAGCAGTACTTC.

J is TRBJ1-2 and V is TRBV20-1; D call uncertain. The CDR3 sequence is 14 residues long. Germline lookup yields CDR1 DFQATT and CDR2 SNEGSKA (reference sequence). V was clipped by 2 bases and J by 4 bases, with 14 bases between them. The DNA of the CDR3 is TGCAGTGCTAGATGGCCCCCTCAGAGCTATGGCTACACCTTC. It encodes CSARWPPQSYGYTF.

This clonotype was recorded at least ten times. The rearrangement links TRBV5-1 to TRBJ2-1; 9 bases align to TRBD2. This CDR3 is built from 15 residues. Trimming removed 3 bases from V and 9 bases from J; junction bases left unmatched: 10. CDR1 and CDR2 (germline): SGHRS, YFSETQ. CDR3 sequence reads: CASSWGSGGRAEQFF. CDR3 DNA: TGCGCCAGCAGCTGGGGGAGCGGGGGGCGTGCTGAGCAGTTCTTC.

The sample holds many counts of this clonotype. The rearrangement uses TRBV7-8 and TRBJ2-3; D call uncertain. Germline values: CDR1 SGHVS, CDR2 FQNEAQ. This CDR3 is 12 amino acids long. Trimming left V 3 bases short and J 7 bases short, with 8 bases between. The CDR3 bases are TGTGCCAGCAGCTTTACAGAGAATACGCAGTATTTT. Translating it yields CASSFTENTQYF.

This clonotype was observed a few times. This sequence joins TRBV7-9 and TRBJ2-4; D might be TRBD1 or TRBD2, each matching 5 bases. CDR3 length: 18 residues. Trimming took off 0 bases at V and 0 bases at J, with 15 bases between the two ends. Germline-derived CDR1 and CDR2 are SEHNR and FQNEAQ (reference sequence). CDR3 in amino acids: CASSLAGEGGLAKNIQYF. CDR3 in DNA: TGTGCCAGCAGCTTAGCGGGGGAAGGAGGACTAGCCAAAAACATTCAGTACTTC. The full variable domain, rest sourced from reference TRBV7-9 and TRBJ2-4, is DTGVSQNPRHKITKRGQNVTFRCDPISEHNRLYWYRQTLGQGPEFLTYFQNEAQLEKSRLLSDRFSAERPKGSFSTLEIQRTEQGDSAMYLCASSLAGEGGLAKNIQYFGAGTRLSVL.

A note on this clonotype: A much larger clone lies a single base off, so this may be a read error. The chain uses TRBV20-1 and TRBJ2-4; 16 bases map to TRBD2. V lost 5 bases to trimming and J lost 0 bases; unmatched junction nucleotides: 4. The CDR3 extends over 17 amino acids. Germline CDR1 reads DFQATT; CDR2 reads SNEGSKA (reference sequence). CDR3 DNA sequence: TGCAGTGCTCTGGGACTAGCGGGGGGGACAGCCAAAAACATTCAGTACTTC. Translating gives CSALGLAGGTAKNIQYF.

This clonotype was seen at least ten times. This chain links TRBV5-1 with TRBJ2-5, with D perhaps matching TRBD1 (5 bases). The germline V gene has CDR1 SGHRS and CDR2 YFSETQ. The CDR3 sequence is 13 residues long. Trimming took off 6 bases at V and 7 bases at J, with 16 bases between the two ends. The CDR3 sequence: CASNLRGQGTQYF. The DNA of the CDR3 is TGCGCCAGCAACCTTAGGGGCCAGGGGACCCAGTACTTC.

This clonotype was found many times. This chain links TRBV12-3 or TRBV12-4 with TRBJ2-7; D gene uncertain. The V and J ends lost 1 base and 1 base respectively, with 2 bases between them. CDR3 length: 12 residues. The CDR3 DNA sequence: TGTGCCAGCAGTTTAGGGTCCTACGAGCAGTACTTC. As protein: CASSLGSYEQYF.

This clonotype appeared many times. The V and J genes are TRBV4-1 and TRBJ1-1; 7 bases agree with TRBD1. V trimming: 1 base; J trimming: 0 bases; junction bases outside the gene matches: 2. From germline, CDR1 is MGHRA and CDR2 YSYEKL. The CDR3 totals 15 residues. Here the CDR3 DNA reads TGCGCCAGCAGCCAAGGACAGGGTATGAACACTGAAGCTTTCTTT. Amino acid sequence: CASSQGQGMNTEAFF.

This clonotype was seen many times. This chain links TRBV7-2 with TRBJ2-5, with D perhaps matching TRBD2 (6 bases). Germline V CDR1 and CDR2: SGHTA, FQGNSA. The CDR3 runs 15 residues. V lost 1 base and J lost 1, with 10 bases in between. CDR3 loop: CASSLGPGLQETQYF. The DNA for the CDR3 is TGTGCCAGCAGCTTAGGGCCGGGACTCCAAGAGACCCAGTACTTC.

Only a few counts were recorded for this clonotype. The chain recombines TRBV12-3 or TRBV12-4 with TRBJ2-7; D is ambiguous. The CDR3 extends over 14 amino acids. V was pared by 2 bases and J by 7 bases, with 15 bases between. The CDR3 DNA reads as TGTGCCAGCAGTTTATCCCCAAGGAGTAAAGAGCAGTACTTC. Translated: CASSLSPRSKEQYF.

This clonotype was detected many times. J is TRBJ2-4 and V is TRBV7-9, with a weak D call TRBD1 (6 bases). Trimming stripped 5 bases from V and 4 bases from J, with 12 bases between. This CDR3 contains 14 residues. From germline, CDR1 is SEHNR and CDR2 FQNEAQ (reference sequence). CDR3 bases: TGTGCCAGCAGCGAAAGACAGGTTAAAAACATTCAGTACTTC. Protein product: CASSERQVKNIQYF. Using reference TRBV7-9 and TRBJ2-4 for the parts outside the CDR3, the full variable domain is DTGVSQNPRHKITKRGQNVTFRCDPISEHNRLYWYRQTLGQGPEFLTYFQNEAQLEKSRLLSDRFSAERPKGSFSTLEIQRTEQGDSAMYLCASSERQVKNIQYFGAGTRLSVL.